This is a list of T cell receptor beta chains from one sample in a study of blood T cells in healthy people across ages. MiXCR was run by TCRdb on the 5' RACE reads, yielding one entry per CDR3 protein. The sample has about 1.7 million distinct CDR3 sequences; approximately 30% are singletons. Material: blood. The receptors stem from a woman aged 25 to 39 in good health. The CDR3 runs from the conserved cysteine through the conserved F or W. Fields, in order: CDR3 DNA, CDR3 protein, V gene, J gene, clone size, D gene. D genes are given only for firm matches. Size is omitted from some rows. Given values are once, few, many or a class for expanded clones.

DNA: TGTGCCAGCAGCGGACCGGGACAGGGTGCCTATGAGCAGTTCTTC
CDR3: CASSGPGQGAYEQFF
V: TRBV9
J: TRBJ2-1
size: few
D: TRBD1

DNA: TGTGCCAGTCGCATGGGAAGAGAAGAGACCCAGTACTTC
CDR3: CASRMGREETQYF
V: TRBV2
J: TRBJ2-5
size: few
D: -

DNA: TGCAGTGCTGACGTGGGGATGGACGAGCAGTACTTC
CDR3: CSADVGMDEQYF
V: TRBV20-1
J: TRBJ2-7
size: few
D: -

DNA: TGTGCCAGCAGCAACGTGAGAACTGAAGCTTTCTTT
CDR3: CASSNVRTEAFF
V: TRBV21-1
J: TRBJ1-1
size: -
D: -

DNA: TGTGCCAGCAGCCTACTAGCGGGAGGGTCTTATGAGCAGTTCTTC
CDR3: CASSLLAGGSYEQFF
V: TRBV3-1
J: TRBJ2-1
size: -
D: TRBD2

DNA: TGCAGCTCAGCTGGCAGGCTAGATGCCCAGTTCTTC
CDR3: CSSAGRLDAQFF
V: TRBV29-1
J: TRBJ2-1
size: many
D: -

DNA: TGTGCCAGCAGGGGACAGGGCGCCTTGGGAAACACCATATATTTT
CDR3: CASRGQGALGNTIYF
V: TRBV7-9
J: TRBJ1-3
size: -
D: TRBD1

DNA: TGTGCCAGCTCACCCACAGGGGGGATCAATGAGCAGTTCTTC
CDR3: CASSPTGGINEQFF
V: TRBV18
J: TRBJ2-1
size: many
D: TRBD1

DNA: TGTGCCTGGAGTGACCTAAGCGGGGGGGTGGAGACCCAGTACTTC
CDR3: CAWSDLSGGVETQYF
V: TRBV30
J: TRBJ2-5
size: -
D: TRBD2

DNA: TGCGCCAGCAGCGGGGGGGGGACAGGGAGCTCCTACGAGCATTTT
CDR3: CASSGGGTGSSYEHF
V: TRBV5-1
J: TRBJ1-5
size: -
D: TRBD1

DNA: TGTGCCAGCTCAGGTACGGGACAGGGCCTCACAGATACGCAGTATTTT
CDR3: CASSGTGQGLTDTQYF
V: TRBV18
J: TRBJ2-3
size: -
D: TRBD1

DNA: TGTGCCAGCAGCCAAGAGCCGGGTCAGCCCCAGCATTTT
CDR3: CASSQEPGQPQHF
V: TRBV4-2
J: TRBJ1-5
size: few
D: -

DNA: TGTGCCAGCTTCCCGACGGGCGGATTCACAGATACGCAGTATTTT
CDR3: CASFPTGGFTDTQYF
V: TRBV12-3/TRBV12-4
J: TRBJ2-3
size: few
D: -

DNA: TGCGCCAGCAGCTTGGGGGCGTGGGGACTAGCCAATGAGCAGTTCTTC
CDR3: CASSLGAWGLANEQFF
V: TRBV5-1
J: TRBJ2-1
size: -
D: TRBD2

DNA: TGTGCCAGCAGTTTAGCGAACGGGGGGGCTTGGGATACGCAGTATTTT
CDR3: CASSLANGGAWDTQYF
V: TRBV12-3/TRBV12-4
J: TRBJ2-3
size: -
D: TRBD2

DNA: TGTGCCAGCAGTAATAGCGGGGGGCTGTCTCAAGAGACCCAGTACTTC
CDR3: CASSNSGGLSQETQYF
V: TRBV6-2/TRBV6-3
J: TRBJ2-5
size: -
D: TRBD2

DNA: TGTGCCAGCAGTTCCGTGAACACAGATATGCAGTATTTT
CDR3: CASSSVNTDMQYF
V: TRBV12-3/TRBV12-4
J: TRBJ2-3
size: -
D: -

DNA: TGTGCCAGCAGTTACTCGGATCTGGCTTTCTTT
CDR3: CASSYSDLAFF
V: TRBV6-2/TRBV6-3
J: TRBJ1-1
size: few
D: -

DNA: TGTGCCAGCAGCGTAGGAGGGGAGCTTCTCGCAGATACGCAGTATTTT
CDR3: CASSVGGELLADTQYF
V: TRBV9
J: TRBJ2-3
size: -
D: -

DNA: TGTGCCAACAGTTTGGGACAGAGCTACGAGCAGTACTTC
CDR3: CANSLGQSYEQYF
V: TRBV6-5
J: TRBJ2-7
size: few
D: TRBD1

DNA: TGCAGTGCTAGAGAGGGGATTGATTACGAGCAGTACTTC
CDR3: CSAREGIDYEQYF
V: TRBV20-1
J: TRBJ2-7
size: many
D: -

DNA: TGTGCCAGCAGCTTGGAACAGGGCCGTTCTTCCTACAATGAGCAGTTCTTC
CDR3: CASSLEQGRSSYNEQFF
V: TRBV5-4
J: TRBJ2-1
size: -
D: -

DNA: TGTGCCAGCTCACCCCCGGTATTGAGGCGGAACAATGAGCAGTTCTTC
CDR3: CASSPPVLRRNNEQFF
V: TRBV18
J: TRBJ2-1
size: -
D: -

DNA: TGTGCCAGCAGCCCCAGGATGTGGGGGGAGGTTAAGAATGAGCAGTACTTC
CDR3: CASSPRMWGEVKNEQYF
V: TRBV3-1
J: TRBJ2-7
size: -
D: -

DNA: TGTGCCAGCAGCTCCCGGGACTACCCATACAATGAGCAGTTCTTC
CDR3: CASSSRDYPYNEQFF
V: TRBV7-2
J: TRBJ2-1
size: -
D: TRBD2

DNA: TGTGCCTCGGCCCGTGAAGGAGGTGGCACTGAAGCTTTCTTT
CDR3: CASAREGGGTEAFF
V: TRBV7-9
J: TRBJ1-1
size: -
D: -

DNA: TGTGCCAGCAGCTTGCTCCTAGCGGGAATCAGCCCCTACGAGCAGTACTTC
CDR3: CASSLLLAGISPYEQYF
V: TRBV7-2
J: TRBJ2-7
size: many
D: TRBD2

DNA: TGTGCCAGCACGGGGTTAAGCGGGGGGGCCCATGAGCAGTTCTTC
CDR3: CASTGLSGGAHEQFF
V: TRBV6-1
J: TRBJ2-1
size: many
D: TRBD2

DNA: TGCAGCGCCTCCCATGGAACGGCAGCCACAGATACGCAGTATTTT
CDR3: CSASHGTAATDTQYF
V: TRBV29-1
J: TRBJ2-3
size: -
D: -

DNA: TGCAGCGTCGCTGTACTTGAAGCTTTCTTT
CDR3: CSVAVLEAFF
V: TRBV29-1
J: TRBJ1-1
size: -
D: -

DNA: TGCGCCAGCAGCTTGGGACAGGGGTGGTACGAGCAGTACTTC
CDR3: CASSLGQGWYEQYF
V: TRBV5-1
J: TRBJ2-7
size: many
D: TRBD1

DNA: TGTGCCATCAGTAACTCAGGGGAGAAAGAGACCCAGTACTTC
CDR3: CAISNSGEKETQYF
V: TRBV10-3
J: TRBJ2-5
size: -
D: -

DNA: TGTGCCAGCAGCCCCCAGGCAGGGGTCGAGCAGTACTTC
CDR3: CASSPQAGVEQYF
V: TRBV3-1
J: TRBJ2-7
size: many
D: -

DNA: TGTGCCAGCAGCTTAGGTAATATGCCTTACGAGCAGTACTTC
CDR3: CASSLGNMPYEQYF
V: TRBV7-9
J: TRBJ2-7
size: -
D: -

DNA: TGTGCCAGCAGTTCATCAGGGGGCCTCTCCTACGAGCAGTACTTC
CDR3: CASSSSGGLSYEQYF
V: TRBV28
J: TRBJ2-7
size: -
D: TRBD1

DNA: TGTGCCAGCAGTTACCACAGGGGAACTAATGAAAAACTGTTTTTT
CDR3: CASSYHRGTNEKLFF
V: TRBV6-5
J: TRBJ1-4
size: few
D: TRBD1

DNA: TGTGCCAGCAGTTACGAATCAGGGAACTATGGCTACACCTTC
CDR3: CASSYESGNYGYTF
V: TRBV6-5
J: TRBJ1-2
size: -
D: -